This entry describes one TCR beta chain. The entry originates in a study of blood T cell repertoires in COVID-19. At the level of the study: Both acute and convalescent COVID-19 samples were obtained from the United States, Italy and Spain. Sources were T cells, B-cell-depleted T cells, or PBMCs; the material itself was cDNA or gDNA.

Here immunoSEQ multiplex PCR was the method, and the copy in TCRdb shows in-frame clones only, minus some. The sample includes under 60,000 clones, roughly 84% of them seen just once. What was sequenced was peripheral blood. The sequence derives from a man aged 30 to 45 with COVID-19, enrolled during active disease.

CDR3 DNA: TGTGCCAGTAGTATATCTCCCCCGAGCGGGCTAGGTGGCTACACCTTC. It is translated as CASSISPPSGLGGYTF. The chain recombines TRBV19 with TRBJ1-2, with D unresolved. V lost 2 bases and J lost 7, with 20 bases in between. CDR3 length: 16 amino acids. Germline lookup yields CDR1 LNHDA and CDR2 SQIVND (reference sequence).